This TCR beta chain was sequenced during a study of shared T cell receptors in the human thymus. Profiling relied on immunoSEQ multiplex PCR, and the TCRdb table lists in-frame clones only, not all of them. The sample holds about 660,000 clones, roughly 86% seen once. A further study also used this sample, focusing on human thymus T cells. That source reports: Donation came from healthy Finnish infants having corrective surgery for congenital heart defects. Resections that were taken during corrective heart surgery supplied the thymus tissue. Thymic and blood repertoires seemed to favor certain V and J genes. Related work found strong thymic repertoire overlap between unrelated individuals.

This receptor was obtained from a boy less than two years old with a congenital heart defect. Sequencing input: thymocytes.

CDR3 sequence: CASRGPSGQGADYEQYF. Here the CDR3 DNA reads TGTGCCAGCAGGGGACCTTCCGGACAGGGAGCAGACTACGAGCAGTACTTC. The chain carries TRBV27 and TRBJ2-7; the match to TRBD1 covers 8 bases. The CDR3 totals 17 residues. The germline V gene has CDR1 MNHEY and CDR2 SMNVEV (reference sequence). The V gene end was trimmed by 6 bases and the J gene end by 3 bases; junction bases not matched to a gene: 16.